This T cell receptor (beta chain) was identified during a study of T-cell memory formation after mild COVID-19. Study information: Across donors, TCR clusters were largely donor specific.

Germline V gene data show CDR1 as MDHEN and CDR2 as SYDVKM. The CDR3 sequence is 15 residues long. Trimming stripped 3 bases from V and 5 bases from J, with 16 bases between. Findings and limits, study-wide: Balance between CD4 and CD8 was seen in clones contracting day 15 to 85, and a CD4+ lean was seen in later expanders. Pre-infection memory carried some responding clones, suggesting that cross-reactive memory joined.

TCRdb fed the 5' RACE reads into MiXCR, producing one record per CDR3 protein. This table has under 300,000 distinct CDR3 sequences, about 16% appearing once. About this clonotype itself: As yet, its antigen is unknown.

The receptor was derived from a man between 18 and 29 years old who had mild COVID-19 (a few samples of this study predate the infection). Cell type and time point are not known. J is TRBJ1-2 and V is TRBV28, with unresolved D. Sequenced material: PBMCs or a T cell subset sorted from them (not recorded which). Here the CDR3 reads CASSLRPLQVYGYTF. In nucleotides, the CDR3 is TGTGCCAGCAGTTTGCGACCCCTCCAGGTTTATGGCTACACCTTC.